A single sample gave rise to the 21 T cell receptor beta chains below, sequenced in a study of cytomegalovirus exposure and HLA in healthy donors. The PCR made use of 60 Vbeta and 13 Jbeta primers. Here immunoSEQ multiplex PCR was the method, and the copy in TCRdb shows in-frame clones only, minus some. This sample has 100,000 to 150,000 clones; about 74% occur once, and the top ten carry roughly 4%. The sequenced material came from PBMCs. The origin of the receptors is a woman aged 45-59 years in good health and CMV-seropositive.

The chain employs TRBV7-2 and TRBJ2-1, with no clear D. With 1 base removed from V and 4 bases from J, the gap between germline ends came to 11 bases. The germline V gene encodes CDR1 SGHTA and CDR2 FQGNSA. The CDR3 loop spans 15 amino acids. CDR3 loop: CASSLVVASYNEQFF. The CDR3 coding sequence is TGTGCCAGCAGCTTAGTAGTTGCCTCTTACAATGAGCAGTTCTTC.

This clone was detected only a few times. Compared with germline, one end of the junction differs, possibly owing to a read error. V gene TRBV28 combines with J gene TRBJ2-5; tentatively, D is TRBD1 (6 bases). CDR1 and CDR2 from the germline V gene are MDHEN and SYDVKM. The CDR3 is made up of 13 amino acids. DNA for the CDR3: TGTGCCAGCAGTTTGACAGGCCAAGAGATCCAGTACTTC. Translating it yields CASSLTGQEIQYF.

This clone was counted only a few times. The rearrangement uses TRBV6-4 and TRBJ2-5; 7 bases are a match to TRBD1. Unmatched junction bases numbered 9, after V lost 10 bases and J lost 4 bases. Germline V gene sequence: CDR1 MRHNA, CDR2 SNTAGT. The CDR3 length is 13 residues. The CDR3 spells CATATGNGETQYF. CDR3 coding DNA: TGTGCCACCGCGACAGGGAACGGAGAGACCCAGTACTTC.

The chain employs TRBV5-1 and TRBJ2-7; tentatively, D is TRBD1 (6 bases). There are 15 residues in the CDR3. The ends were cut back, 1 base at V and 2 bases at J, with 13 bases in the middle. Germline CDR1 and CDR2: SGHRS and YFSETQ. DNA for the CDR3: TGCGCCAGCAGCTTGAGAGGGGGTGGGACCTACGAGCAGTACTTC. It codes for CASSLRGGGTYEQYF.

This chain links TRBV5-1 with TRBJ1-6; D is possibly TRBD1 (5 bases). In germline, CDR1 is SGHRS, CDR2 YFSETQ. Trimming cost V 7 bases and J 8 bases, with 13 bases left between them. The CDR3 sequence is 13 residues long. The CDR3, as DNA: TGCGCCAGCGGTCGGGGGGAGGATTCACCCCTCCACTTT. It translates to CASGRGEDSPLHF.

This chain connects TRBV21-1 to TRBJ2-3; TRBD1, the D gene given by the table, was not confirmed from the DNA. TRBV21-1 is reported as a pseudogene. The CDR3 has 17 amino acids. The CDR3 coding sequence is TGTGCCCGCGACGCGGGACAGGACACCAAAGGCACAGATACGCAGTATTTT. It specifies CARDAGQDTKGTDTQYF.

The V and J genes are TRBV5-1 and TRBJ1-2, with 8 bases aligning to TRBD1. This CDR3 contains 13 residues. CDR1 and CDR2 from the germline V gene are SGHRS and YFSETQ. With 4 bases clipped from V and 8 bases from J, the junction kept 7 bases outside the gene matches. CDR3 in DNA: TGCGCCAGCAGCGTGGACAGGGAAGGCGGCTACACCTTC. Its translation: CASSVDREGGYTF.

The J gene is TRBJ2-2, the V gene TRBV2, with D possibly TRBD1 on 6 matching bases. This CDR3 is built from 13 residues. Deletions cut 6 bases from V and 6 bases from J, with 11 bases between. CDR1 SNHLY and CDR2 FYNNEI come from the germline V gene. The CDR3 coding sequence is TGTGCCAGCAGGGGGACATTGGCCGGGGAGCTGTTTTTT. It is translated as CASRGTLAGELFF.

The J gene is TRBJ2-1, the V gene TRBV5-8; D gene uncertain. The CDR3 runs 16 residues. The V end was cut by 3 bases, the J end by 9 bases, with 22 bases between. From germline, CDR1 is SGHTS and CDR2 YDEGEE. The DNA for the CDR3 is TGTGCCAGCAGCTCGGCCATAAAGCGCAGAGGTCGTGAGCAGTTCTTC. Residues: CASSSAIKRRGREQFF.

V is TRBV10-3 and J is TRBJ2-3; 9 positions match TRBD2. V gave up 10 bases and J gave up 5 bases; unmatched junction bases: 13. The CDR3 runs 15 residues. In germline, CDR1 is ENHRY, CDR2 SYGVKD. The CDR3 DNA reads TGTGCCACCTCCAGACCGGGACTAGCCCTAGATACGCAGTATTTT. Translating it yields CATSRPGLALDTQYF.

The CDR3 sequence: CASSLETASDTQYF. CDR3 bases: TGTGCCAGCAGTCTCGAGACAGCCTCAGATACGCAGTATTTT. The chain joins TRBV27 to TRBJ2-3; tentatively, D is TRBD1 (5 bases). V dropped 5 bases and J dropped 4 bases, with 13 bases sitting between them. This CDR3 spans 14 amino acids. Germline CDR1 is MNHEY and CDR2 is SMNVEV (reference sequence).

V usage is TRBV6-5 and J usage is TRBJ1-2, with 8 nucleotides matching TRBD1. After removal of 5 bases from V and 4 bases from J, the junction contained 9 bases not matched to a gene. CDR1 and CDR2 (germline): MNHEY, SVGAGI. This CDR3 comprises 15 residues. CDR3 DNA sequence: TGTGCCAGCAGTGCCGGGACAGGACACTCCTATGGCTACACCTTC. Encoded protein: CASSAGTGHSYGYTF.

J is TRBJ2-5 and V is TRBV6-5; perhaps TRBD1 as D (5 bases). The CDR3 totals 12 residues. V shed 4 bases and J shed 9 bases, with 12 bases lying between them. The germline CDR1 and CDR2 sequences are MNHEY and SVGAGI. In DNA form, the CDR3 reads TGTGCCAGCAGTTCCAGTAGGGGCCCCCAGTACTTC. Translated, it gives CASSSSRGPQYF.

The chain joins TRBV7-9 to TRBJ2-2; possible D gene TRBD2, 6 bases. V gave up 7 bases and J gave up 6 bases, with 15 bases separating them. Germline V gives CDR1 SEHNR, CDR2 FQNEAQ (reference sequence). This CDR3 has 14 amino acids. CDR3 in DNA: TGTGCCAGCAACCAACCTAGCGATCCCGGGGAGCTGTTTTTT. Protein sequence: CASNQPSDPGELFF. Filled out from reference TRBV7-9 and TRBJ2-2, the complete variable domain reads DTGVSQNPRHKITKRGQNVTFRCDPISEHNRLYWYRQTLGQGPEFLTYFQNEAQLEKSRLLSDRFSAERPKGSFSTLEIQRTEQGDSAMYLCASNQPSDPGELFFGEGSRLTVL.

This clone was seen just once. This chain links TRBV18 with TRBJ1-3; D may be TRBD1 (6 bases). CDR3 length: 15 residues. The germline V gene has CDR1 KGHSH and CDR2 LQKENI. The germline V and J ends were trimmed by 6 bases and 2 bases, with 14 bases remaining between them. The CDR3 DNA sequence: TGTGCCAGCTCGCCGGGACGGGACACTGGAAACACCATATATTTT. It specifies CASSPGRDTGNTIYF.

The CDR3 DNA sequence: TGCAGCGCCATCGGGACTAGCGGATACAATGAGCAGTTCTTC. It translates to CSAIGTSGYNEQFF. The V and J genes are TRBV29-1 and TRBJ2-1; 11 nucleotides align to TRBD2. The CDR3 spans 14 residues. The germline gives CDR1 SQVTM, CDR2 ANQGSEA. After removal of 7 bases from V and 4 bases from J, the junction contained 6 bases not matched to a gene.

This clone has just a few counts. The DNA of the CDR3 is TGTGCCAGCTCGGTGACAGGTTTCACAGATACGCAGTATTTT. It is translated as CASSVTGFTDTQYF. V and J are TRBV18 and TRBJ2-3, with D possibly matching TRBD1 (6 bases). Trimming pared 6 bases from V and 2 bases from J, leaving 12 bases between. This CDR3 contains 14 residues. Germline CDR1 KGHSH, CDR2 LQKENI.

This clone was detected once. The V and J genes are TRBV9 and TRBJ2-1; 9 positions match TRBD2. The CDR3 runs 20 residues. The germline CDR1 and CDR2 sequences are SGDLS and YYNGEE. J gave up 0 bases and V 4 bases, and 17 bases lay outside the gene matches. CDR3 coding DNA: TGTGCCAGCAGCCCCGGTGGGGGTAGCGGGGGCCCCAGCTCCTACAATGAGCAGTTCTTC. As protein: CASSPGGGSGGPSSYNEQFF. Drawing the rest from reference TRBV9 and TRBJ2-1, the complete variable domain is DSGVTQTPKHLITATGQRVTLRCSPRSGDLSVYWYQQSLDQGLQFLIQYYNGEERAKGNILERFSAQQFPDLHSELNLSSLELGDSALYFCASSPGGGSGGPSSYNEQFFGPGTRLTVL.

The rearrangement joins TRBV7-2 to TRBJ1-3; 8 bases are a match to TRBD1. The germline gives CDR1 SGHTA, CDR2 FQGNSA. This CDR3 contains 13 residues. V was clipped by 5 bases and J by 8 bases; unmatched bases: 5. This chain's CDR3 is CASSRDRGDTIYF. For the CDR3, the DNA is TGTGCCAGCAGCCGAGACAGGGGAGACACCATATATTTT.

The chain has TRBV5-1 and TRBJ1-1; tentatively, D is TRBD1 (6 bases). The CDR3 is 14 amino acids. Per germline, CDR1 SGHRS and CDR2 YFSETQ. Trimming took off 5 bases at V and 4 bases at J, with 15 bases between the two ends. CDR3 in DNA: TGCGCCAGCAGAGAACAGGGTACGGTCACTGAAGCTTTCTTT. Encoded protein: CASREQGTVTEAFF.

Worth noting for this clone: In the same sample, other DNA sequences code for this CDR3. CDR3 DNA: TGTGCCAGCAGCGCAACAGGGGCTGGAAACACCATATATTTT. This encodes CASSATGAGNTIYF. This rearrangement joins TRBV9 to TRBJ1-3; 7 nucleotides align to TRBD1. CDR3 length equals 14 residues. Germline V lookup: CDR1 SGDLS, CDR2 YYNGEE. V lost 3 bases and J lost 2; bases outside the gene matches: 2.